The subject of this entry is one T cell receptor beta chain. Its antigen remains unknown. Germline V gives CDR1 LNHDA, CDR2 SQIVND (reference sequence). The CDR3 is 14 amino acids. Trimming left V 8 bases short and J 0 bases short, with 10 bases between. This entry belongs to a study of siplizumab effects on memory and regulatory T cells. Study-wide results and caveats: Naive T cell populations appeared to exhibit greater diversity than memory cells and appeared to be major alloresponse contributors.

Profiling relied on immunoSEQ multiplex PCR, and the TCRdb table lists in-frame clones only, not all of them. The sample includes 95,000 to 100,000 clones, 92% seen only once; the top ten take about 11%. This receptor was obtained from a human donor in good health. The V gene is TRBV19, the J gene TRBJ1-4; no definite D call. The sample consisted of non-Treg CD4+ T cells sorted from blood. The CDR3 here is CASRERATNEKLFF. For the CDR3, the DNA is TGTGCCAGTCGCGAAAGGGCAACTAATGAAAAACTGTTTTTT.